Listed below are T cell receptor beta chains from one sample, sequenced in a study of naive and memory T cell subsets. TCRdb reanalysed the UMI-ligation and nested PCR reads using MiXCR and keeps one entry per CDR3 protein. Of 120,000 or so distinct CDR3 sequences in the sample, roughly 36% were seen once. Specimen: central memory CD4+ T cells from blood. These receptors were obtained from a human donor in good health. Both conserved end residues are part of each CDR3. The D gene is left open where the match is weak. Clone size is shown for a subset of rows, as once, few, many or a class of expanded clone.

d_gene: -; abundance: few; v_gene: TRBV5-1; j_gene: TRBJ2-3; CDR3nt: TGCGCCAGCAGCTTGAATACCGGGAACACAGATACGCAGTATTTT; CDR3aa: CASSLNTGNTDTQYF
d_gene: TRBD2; abundance: few; v_gene: TRBV30; j_gene: TRBJ2-7; CDR3nt: TGTGCCTGGAGGTTAGCGGGAGGGCCCCACGAGCAGTACTTC; CDR3aa: CAWRLAGGPHEQYF
d_gene: -; abundance: many; v_gene: TRBV20-1; j_gene: TRBJ2-3; CDR3nt: TGCAGTGCTAGGCTGGGTAGCGGCCTCACAGATACGCAGTATTTT; CDR3aa: CSARLGSGLTDTQYF
d_gene: TRBD1; abundance: -; v_gene: TRBV10-3; j_gene: TRBJ2-1; CDR3nt: TGTGCCACTTCGGACAGGGGGACGGGCAATGAGCAGTTCTTC; CDR3aa: CATSDRGTGNEQFF
d_gene: TRBD2; abundance: once; v_gene: TRBV15; j_gene: TRBJ2-1; CDR3nt: TGTGCCACCCAGGACACGGCTAGCGGGAGTAACTTCTACAATGAGCAGTTCTTC; CDR3aa: CATQDTASGSNFYNEQFF
d_gene: -; abundance: -; v_gene: TRBV7-2; j_gene: TRBJ2-7; CDR3nt: TGTGCCAGCAGCATATCCGGGGTCTACGAGCAGTACTTC; CDR3aa: CASSISGVYEQYF
d_gene: -; abundance: -; v_gene: TRBV6-2/TRBV6-3; j_gene: TRBJ2-3; CDR3nt: TGTGCCAGCATCAAGGCAGATACGCAGTATTTT; CDR3aa: CASIKADTQYF
d_gene: TRBD2; abundance: once; v_gene: TRBV20-1; j_gene: TRBJ2-3; CDR3nt: TGCAGTGCTACTAGCGGAGTAGGAGATACGCAGTATTTT; CDR3aa: CSATSGVGDTQYF
d_gene: TRBD1; abundance: once; v_gene: TRBV28; j_gene: TRBJ2-2; CDR3nt: TGTGCCAGCAGTTTGCAGGGGGCGAACACCGGGGAGCTGTTTTTT; CDR3aa: CASSLQGANTGELFF
d_gene: -; abundance: -; v_gene: TRBV7-9; j_gene: TRBJ2-1; CDR3nt: TGTGCCAGCAGCTTATACGAGGGGAGGGGGAATGAGCAGTTCTTC; CDR3aa: CASSLYEGRGNEQFF
d_gene: -; abundance: -; v_gene: TRBV12-3/TRBV12-4; j_gene: TRBJ1-6; CDR3nt: TGTGCCAGCAGTTCCTTGGGTTCACCCCTCCACTTT; CDR3aa: CASSSLGSPLHF
d_gene: -; abundance: once; v_gene: TRBV20-1; j_gene: TRBJ2-3; CDR3nt: TGCAGTGCTACCTTAGAAGTCACGCAGTATTTT; CDR3aa: CSATLEVTQYF
d_gene: TRBD1; abundance: -; v_gene: TRBV20-1; j_gene: TRBJ2-3; CDR3nt: TGCAGTTCCGACAGGGGCGCAGATACGCAGTATTTT; CDR3aa: CSSDRGADTQYF
d_gene: -; abundance: few; v_gene: TRBV7-2; j_gene: TRBJ1-1; CDR3nt: TGTGCCAGCAGCTTAACGGGGTCCTTGAGGGGCACTGAAGCTTTCTTT; CDR3aa: CASSLTGSLRGTEAFF
d_gene: -; abundance: -; v_gene: TRBV3-1; j_gene: TRBJ1-3; CDR3nt: TGTGCCAGCAGCCGGGCCGTTGCAGTGTCCTCTGGAAACACCATATATTTT; CDR3aa: CASSRAVAVSSGNTIYF
d_gene: TRBD1; abundance: -; v_gene: TRBV28; j_gene: TRBJ1-2; CDR3nt: TGTGCCAGCAGCGTTTTCCGGGACAGGGAGCCCACCTTC; CDR3aa: CASSVFRDREPTF
d_gene: -; abundance: once; v_gene: TRBV15; j_gene: TRBJ2-7; CDR3nt: TGTGCCACCAGCGATGGAGATACCTACGAGCAGTACTTC; CDR3aa: CATSDGDTYEQYF
d_gene: -; abundance: -; v_gene: TRBV18; j_gene: TRBJ2-5; CDR3nt: TGTGCCAGCTCACCCAGGTACCAAGAGACCCAGTACTTC; CDR3aa: CASSPRYQETQYF
d_gene: -; abundance: -; v_gene: TRBV4-1; j_gene: TRBJ2-6; CDR3nt: TGCGCCTCCCAACCTAAGGGGGCTGGGGCCAACGTCCTGACTTTC; CDR3aa: CASQPKGAGANVLTF
d_gene: -; abundance: few; v_gene: TRBV6-1; j_gene: TRBJ1-6; CDR3nt: TGTGCCAGCAGTGAAACTCCTTATTCACCCCTCCACTTT; CDR3aa: CASSETPYSPLHF
d_gene: -; abundance: -; v_gene: TRBV25-1; j_gene: TRBJ1-5; CDR3nt: TGTGCCAGCAGTGAATACACAGCTAATCAGCCCCAGCATTTT; CDR3aa: CASSEYTANQPQHF
d_gene: -; abundance: -; v_gene: TRBV28; j_gene: TRBJ1-6; CDR3nt: TGTGCCAGCAGTTTACAGGGCCGCGGTAATTCACCCCTCCACTTT; CDR3aa: CASSLQGRGNSPLHF